Listed here are 22 T cell receptor beta chains from one sample, sequenced in a study of OX40 agonist ivuxolimab in advanced cancers. Produced via immunoSEQ multiplex PCR; TCRdb's table is partial and in-frame only. The data contain about 83,000 clones, about 85% of them singletons. This sample comprised CD4+ or CD8+ T cells sorted from blood, obtained in a trial of the OX40 agonist ivuxolimab. All receptors come from an adult with an advanced solid tumor such as melanoma, head and neck, liver or kidney cancer.

The V gene is TRBV7-3, the J gene TRBJ1-1, with D unclear. This CDR3 spans 16 amino acids. Per germline, CDR1 SGHTA and CDR2 FQGTGA. Trimming took off 5 bases at V and 5 bases at J, with 21 bases between the two ends. The CDR3 here is CASSQLSGSMWTEAFF. CDR3 nucleotide sequence: TGTGCCAGCAGCCAACTTAGCGGATCAATGTGGACTGAAGCTTTCTTT.

The chain employs TRBV6-5 and TRBJ1-2; 8 bases align to TRBD1. J lost 1 base, V lost 6 bases, and 4 bases had no gene match. The CDR3 length is 14 residues. Germline V lookup: CDR1 MNHEY, CDR2 SVGAGI. CDR3 protein: CASSRQGNNYGYTF. The CDR3 nucleotides are TGTGCCAGCAGCAGACAGGGGAATAACTATGGCTACACCTTC.

V gene TRBV7-3 combines with J gene TRBJ2-5; D gene unclear. V shed 4 bases and J shed 5 bases, with 11 bases lying between them. Germline V gene sequence: CDR1 SGHTA, CDR2 FQGTGA. The CDR3 has 13 amino acids. CDR3 coding DNA: TGTGCCAGCAGCTCGGGTCCGAGTGAGACCCAGTACTTC. It codes for CASSSGPSETQYF. The full variable domain, its missing parts supplied by reference TRBV7-3 and TRBJ2-5, is GAGVSQTPSNKVTEKGKYVELRCDPISGHTALYWYRQSLGQGPEFLIYFQGTGAADDSGLPNDRFFAVRPEGSVSTLKIQRTERGDSAVYLCASSSGPSETQYFGPGTRLLVL.

The chain employs TRBV7-2 and TRBJ2-1; D is unclear. With 5 bases removed from V and 3 bases from J, the gap between germline ends came to 8 bases. The germline V gene has CDR1 SGHTA and CDR2 FQGNSA. This CDR3 contains 13 residues. CDR3 sequence (DNA): TGTGCCAGCAGCCCTACCTTCTACAATGAGCAGTTCTTC. The encoded protein is CASSPTFYNEQFF.

CDR3 amino acids: CASSGVEADTQYF. In DNA form, the CDR3 reads TGTGCCAGCAGTGGGGTAGAAGCAGATACGCAGTATTTT. The chain employs TRBV2 and TRBJ2-3; D is unresolved. The length of the CDR3 is 13 residues. CDR1 is SNHLY, CDR2 FYNNEI, per germline. Trimming removed 4 bases at V and 4 bases at J, with 9 bases between.

The chain combines TRBV6-5 with TRBJ2-7, with a possible D match to TRBD2 (6 bases). The CDR3 sequence is 14 residues long. Trimming removed 5 bases at V and 0 bases at J, with 11 bases between. Germline V gene data show CDR1 as MNHEY and CDR2 as SVGAGI. The CDR3 loop reads CASSNRERSYEQYF. For the CDR3, the DNA is TGTGCCAGCAGTAACCGGGAGCGCTCCTACGAGCAGTACTTC.

The chain carries TRBV18 and TRBJ1-5, with D possibly matching TRBD1 (6 bases). Germline values: CDR1 KGHSH, CDR2 LQKENI. This CDR3 spans 13 amino acids. V was cut by 6 bases and J by 6 bases, with 12 bases left in between. As DNA, the CDR3 is TGTGCCAGCTCCCGCGACAGGTTTCAGCCCCAGCATTTT. It translates to CASSRDRFQPQHF.

This clone showed up just once. The chain joins TRBV18 to TRBJ2-5; D may match TRBD1 or TRBD2 (5 bases each). CDR3 length: 15 amino acids. V was clipped by 1 base and J by 5 bases, with 14 bases between them. The V gene's germline CDR1 is KGHSH and CDR2 LQKENI. CDR3 bases: TGTGCCAGCTCACCACTGAACGGGGCGGGCGAGACCCAGTACTTC. Amino acids: CASSPLNGAGETQYF.

This chain links TRBV19 with TRBJ1-5, with D possibly TRBD1 on 5 matching bases. The CDR3 extends over 14 amino acids. V was clipped by 6 bases and J by 4 bases, with 13 bases between them. CDR1 and CDR2 (germline): LNHDA, SQIVND (reference sequence). The CDR3 region is CASRPGRVNQPQHF. The CDR3 nucleotides read TGTGCCAGTAGGCCGGGACGGGTTAATCAGCCCCAGCATTTT.

Only one count was recorded for this clone. J is TRBJ2-1 and V is TRBV20-1, with D uncertain. V was pared by 6 bases and J by 8 bases, with 8 bases between. Germline lookup yields CDR1 DFQATT and CDR2 SNEGSKA (reference sequence). CDR3 length: 10 amino acids. CDR3 in DNA: TGCAGTGCACAGCGCGATGAGCAGTTCTTC. Amino acid sequence: CSAQRDEQFF.

In nucleotides, the CDR3 is TGTGCCAGCAGCTTTGGGCAGGGCAATCAGCCCCAGCATTTT. Encoded protein: CASSFGQGNQPQHF. The chain recombines TRBV7-9 with TRBJ1-5, with D uncertain. Per germline, CDR1 SEHNR and CDR2 FQNEAQ (reference sequence). CDR3 length: 14 residues. Deletions cut 3 bases from V and 2 bases from J, with 8 bases between.

The rearrangement joins TRBV5-8 to TRBJ2-7; 7 bases align to TRBD1. CDR1 and CDR2 (germline): SGHTS, YDEGEE. Losses at the gene ends were 4 bases for V and 0 bases for J; bases not matched to a gene: 4. The CDR3 extends over 14 amino acids. The CDR3 spells CASSPGQSSYEQYF. The DNA of the CDR3 is TGTGCCAGCAGCCCGGGACAGAGCTCCTACGAGCAGTACTTC.

The V call is TRBV19, the J call TRBJ2-1, with unresolved D. There are 16 residues in the CDR3. V lost 5 bases and J lost 0, with 14 bases in between. CDR1 and CDR2 (germline): LNHDA, SQIVND (reference sequence). The CDR3 region is CASSPPTFSSYNEQFF. CDR3 DNA: TGTGCCAGTAGTCCCCCTACGTTTAGCTCCTACAATGAGCAGTTCTTC. The complete variable domain, with remaining parts taken from reference TRBV19 and TRBJ2-1, reads DGGITQSPKYLFRKEGQNVTLSCEQNLNHDAMYWYRQDPGQGLRLIYYSQIVNDFQKGDIAEGYSVSREKKESFPLTVTSAQKNPTAFYLCASSPPTFSSYNEQFFGPGTRLTVL.

The genes are TRBV5-6 and TRBJ1-1; D might be TRBD1 (6 bases). The CDR3 extends over 13 amino acids. Per the germline V gene, CDR1 is SGHDT and CDR2 is YYEEEE. V gave up 3 bases and J gave up 3 bases, with 9 bases separating them. The CDR3 is CASSWGRDTEAFF. DNA of the CDR3: TGTGCCAGCAGCTGGGGGCGAGACACTGAAGCTTTCTTT.

The CDR3 protein is CAWSVWDEAFF. In DNA form, the CDR3 reads TGTGCCTGGAGTGTCTGGGATGAAGCTTTCTTT. The chain has TRBV30 and TRBJ1-1; D is unclear. This CDR3 is 11 amino acids long. Between the trimmed V and J ends, which lost 0 bases and 7 bases, there was a span of 6 bases. Germline CDR1 GTSNPN, CDR2 SVGIG (reference sequence).

V and J are TRBV6-1 and TRBJ2-7; D perhaps matches TRBD1 (6 bases). The CDR3 spans 14 residues. CDR1 and CDR2 (germline): MNHNS, SASEGT. The V gene lost 3 bases and the J gene lost 2 bases, with 11 bases spanning the gap. This CDR3 is CASSDLGAPYEQYF. The CDR3 nucleotides read TGTGCCAGCAGTGACCTGGGGGCCCCCTACGAGCAGTACTTC.

V and J are TRBV18 and TRBJ2-3; 9 bases map to TRBD2. The germline V gene has CDR1 KGHSH and CDR2 LQKENI. This CDR3 is built from 17 residues. J gave up 0 bases and V 2 bases, and 6 bases lay outside the gene matches. The CDR3 loop is CASSPFVSGGSTDTQYF. The DNA for the CDR3 is TGTGCCAGCTCACCATTCGTAAGCGGGGGGAGCACAGATACGCAGTATTTT.

The chain recombines TRBV10-3 with TRBJ1-4, with D tentatively TRBD1 (6 bases). This CDR3 region has 17 residues. CDR1 and CDR2 from the germline V gene are ENHRY and SYGVKD. The germline V and J ends were trimmed by 6 bases and 0 bases, with 17 bases remaining between them. Here the CDR3 DNA reads TGTGCCATCAGCGTAAACCGAGGGGGGGCAACTAATGAAAAACTGTTTTTT. Amino acids: CAISVNRGGATNEKLFF.

The CDR3 is CASSLGTGRNTGELFF. The DNA of the CDR3 is TGTGCCAGCAGTTTAGGGACAGGGAGGAACACCGGGGAGCTGTTTTTT. The J gene is TRBJ2-2, the V gene TRBV27, with TRBD1 matching 9 bases. This CDR3 is built from 16 residues. The V gene end was trimmed by 2 bases and the J gene end by 1 base; junction bases not matched to a gene: 2. Per the germline V gene, CDR1 is MNHEY and CDR2 is SMNVEV (reference sequence).

V usage is TRBV30 and J usage is TRBJ1-6, with 10 nucleotides matching TRBD1. From germline, CDR1 is GTSNPN and CDR2 SVGIG (reference sequence). V shed 7 bases, J shed 8 bases, and the junction held 8 bases outside the gene matches. The length of the CDR3 is 14 residues. CDR3 sequence (DNA): TGTGCCTCGTCCGGGACAGGGGTTTATTCACCCCTCCACTTT. Translation gives CASSGTGVYSPLHF.

The chain recombines TRBV6-6 with TRBJ2-7, with D tentatively TRBD1 (6 bases). Germline V gene sequence: CDR1 MNHNY, CDR2 SVGAGI (reference sequence). Trimming took off 6 bases at V and 4 bases at J, with 16 bases between the two ends. CDR3 length equals 14 residues. The CDR3 loop reads CASSSTWGPYEQYF. Written as DNA, the CDR3 is TGTGCCAGCAGCTCCACCTGGGGGCCTTACGAGCAGTACTTC.

The chain is built from TRBV5-1 and TRBJ1-2; 10 positions agree with TRBD1. The germline CDR1 and CDR2 sequences are SGHRS and YFSETQ. V lost 5 bases, J lost 3 bases, and 10 bases stayed unmatched. This CDR3 contains 16 residues. The chain's CDR3 is CASRWGTGATDYGYTF. CDR3 DNA sequence: TGCGCCAGCAGGTGGGGGACAGGGGCGACGGACTATGGCTACACCTTC.